Shown below are 15 T cell receptor beta chains from a single sample sequenced in a study of blood T cell repertoires in COVID-19. The repertoire was sequenced with immunoSEQ multiplex PCR; TCRdb's copy has only in-frame clones and lacks some. Of around 270,000 clones listed, roughly 91% were seen once; the top ten hold approximately 4.2%. What was sequenced was peripheral blood. These TCRs come from a man aged 35 to 55 with acute or convalescent COVID-19.

The rearrangement uses TRBV29-1 and TRBJ1-2; 7 bases line up with TRBD1. Looked up from germline, CDR1 is SQVTM and CDR2 is ANQGSEA. V was pared by 5 bases and J by 5 bases, with 11 bases of the junction left unmatched. CDR3 length equals 14 residues. Here the CDR3 reads CSVWDRPPAYGYTF. In DNA form, the CDR3 reads TGCAGCGTTTGGGACAGACCACCCGCTTATGGCTACACCTTC.

This clone was detected a few times. CDR3: CASSNEVNTEAFF. The CDR3 DNA is TGTGCCAGTAGTAATGAGGTGAACACTGAAGCTTTCTTT. The chain is built from TRBV19 and TRBJ1-1, with no clear D. The CDR3 length is 13 residues. Germline CDR1 and CDR2: LNHDA and SQIVND (reference sequence). Deletions cut 4 bases from V and 0 bases from J, with 6 bases between.

CDR3 nucleotide sequence: TGTGCCATCAGTGATAGCAGGGATAATGAAAAACTGTTTTTT. This sequence encodes CAISDSRDNEKLFF. V gene TRBV10-3 combines with J gene TRBJ1-4, with a possible D match to TRBD1 (5 bases). The CDR3 has 14 amino acids. In germline, CDR1 is ENHRY, CDR2 SYGVKD. V gave up 3 bases and J gave up 4 bases, with 9 bases separating them.

The chain has TRBV15 and TRBJ2-1; D perhaps matches TRBD2 (5 bases). The CDR3 is 17 amino acids. Germline V lookup: CDR1 LNHNV, CDR2 YYDKDF (reference sequence). Trimming pared 6 bases from V and 0 bases from J, leaving 18 bases between. The CDR3 spells CATRMEEPSSSYNEQFF. The CDR3 DNA reads as TGTGCCACCAGGATGGAGGAACCCTCGAGCTCCTACAATGAGCAGTTCTTC.

The chain is built from TRBV6-5 and TRBJ2-3; 7 bases agree with TRBD1. CDR3 length equals 14 residues. Trimming took 4 bases from V and 4 from J; bases not matched to a gene: 5. Germline CDR1 MNHEY, CDR2 SVGAGI. This chain's CDR3 is CASSSRTGSDTQYF. The CDR3 nucleotides read TGTGCCAGCAGTTCCAGGACAGGCTCAGATACGCAGTATTTT.

By proportion, this clone is medium-sized. The chain couples TRBV2 to TRBJ1-5; tentative D call: TRBD1 (5 bases). The CDR3 length is 14 residues. V was clipped by 8 bases and J by 1 base, with 12 bases between them. Looked up from germline, CDR1 is SNHLY and CDR2 is FYNNEI. The chain's CDR3 is CASEGLESNQPQHF. The CDR3 nucleotides read TGTGCCAGCGAGGGACTGGAAAGCAATCAGCCCCAGCATTTT. The variable domain in full, with the rest retrieved from reference TRBV2 and TRBJ1-5, is EPEVTQTPSHQVTQMGQEVILRCVPISNHLYFYWYRQILGQKVEFLVSFYNNEISEKSEIFDDQFSVERPDGSNFTLKIRSTKLEDSAMYFCASEGLESNQPQHFGDGTRLSIL.

This clone was observed a single time. The V call is TRBV5-1, the J call TRBJ2-7, with D possibly being TRBD1 (5 bases). There are 14 residues in the CDR3. V was trimmed by 4 bases and J by 1 base, leaving 12 bases between them. Germline V gene sequence: CDR1 SGHRS, CDR2 YFSETQ. CDR3 nucleotide sequence: TGCGCCAGCAGCGCCGGACATAATTCCTACGAGCAGTACTTC. Translating gives CASSAGHNSYEQYF.

The V call is TRBV10-3, the J call TRBJ1-1; possible D gene TRBD1, 6 bases. Germline V gene lookup returns CDR1 ENHRY and CDR2 SYGVKD. V was cut by 0 bases and J by 5 bases, with 19 bases left in between. The CDR3 sequence is 17 residues long. CDR3 sequence: CAISESIGLTGRTEAFF. CDR3 sequence (DNA): TGTGCCATCAGTGAGTCCATTGGTTTGACAGGCAGGACTGAAGCTTTCTTT.

This sequence joins TRBV4-2 and TRBJ2-7; D unresolved. Between the trimmed V and J ends, which lost 0 bases and 7 bases, there was a span of 10 bases. Per the germline V gene, CDR1 is LGHNA and CDR2 is YNFKEQ. The CDR3 has 13 residues. CDR3: CASSQDERWEQYF. The CDR3 DNA follows: TGTGCCAGCAGCCAAGACGAGAGATGGGAGCAGTACTTC.

V and J are TRBV6-1 and TRBJ1-2; D call uncertain. The CDR3 runs 14 residues. The V end lost 0 bases, the J end lost 4 bases, and 9 bases lay between the germline ends. CDR1 MNHNS and CDR2 SASEGT come from the germline V gene. This CDR3 reads CASSEAEGGYGYTF. The CDR3 nucleotides read TGTGCCAGCAGTGAAGCGGAGGGAGGCTATGGCTACACCTTC.

The CDR3: CASSYNRDRVTEAFF. CDR3 bases: TGTGCCAGCAGTTACAATCGGGACAGGGTGACTGAAGCTTTCTTT. The V call is TRBV6-5, the J call TRBJ1-1, with 9 bases fitting TRBD1. The trim removed 2 bases at V and 5 bases at J, leaving 6 bases unmatched. Germline V gene data show CDR1 as MNHEY and CDR2 as SVGAGI. The CDR3 extends over 15 amino acids.

On this clone itself: Other DNA sequences from this sample encode an identical CDR3 as well. The chain employs TRBV5-1 and TRBJ2-1; 8 bases agree with TRBD1. V was pared by 4 bases and J by 4 bases, with 4 bases of the junction left unmatched. CDR1 is SGHRS, CDR2 YFSETQ, per germline. The CDR3 length is 14 residues. This chain's CDR3 is CASSPGTGYNEQFF. CDR3 sequence (DNA): TGCGCCAGCAGCCCCGGGACAGGTTACAATGAGCAGTTCTTC.

This chain uses TRBV30 with TRBJ1-2, with 7 bases lining up with TRBD1. CDR3 length: 13 residues. The germline V gene encodes CDR1 GTSNPN and CDR2 SVGIG (reference sequence). Trimming removed 2 bases from V and 4 bases from J; junction bases left unmatched: 4. The CDR3 bases are TGTGCCTGGAGTCCCTGGACAGGCTATGGCTACACCTTC. As protein: CAWSPWTGYGYTF.

V and J are TRBV4-2 and TRBJ1-6; TRBD1 matches 11 bases. V trimming: 0 bases; J trimming: 4 bases; junction bases outside the gene matches: 5. Germline V CDR1 and CDR2: LGHNA, YNFKEQ. The length of the CDR3 is 18 residues. The CDR3 DNA reads as TGTGCCAGCAGCCAAGAGGCGGGACAGGGGGGATATAATTCACCCCTCCACTTT. Its translation: CASSQEAGQGGYNSPLHF.

The gene calls are TRBV5-1 and TRBJ1-2, with D perhaps TRBD1 (5 bases). The length of the CDR3 is 13 residues. V was clipped by 0 bases and J by 5 bases, with 8 bases between them. Germline V gives CDR1 SGHRS, CDR2 YFSETQ. The CDR3 spells CASSLETAYGYTF. CDR3 in DNA: TGCGCCAGCAGCTTGGAGACAGCATATGGCTACACCTTC.